The source of this TCR beta chain is a study of regulatory T cells in long-lasting Graves disease. As concerns this clonotype: Its antigen is unknown.

Study-level points and caveats: Preferential use of TRBV28, TRBJ1-2 and TRBJ2-5 was seen in persistent disease.

Time point of the sample: newly diagnosed GD, antithyroid drugs for less than 3 months. Making the TCR library involved RNA that had been extracted from PBMCs. CDR3 size: 15 residues. Germline V lookup: CDR1 KGHDR, CDR2 SFDVKD. Losses at the gene ends were 10 bases for V and 0 bases for J; bases not matched to a gene: 10. With iRepertoire HTBI primers and Arm-PCR of CDR3 regions, TCR beta libraries were built. A single record per CDR3 protein comes from TCRdb applying MiXCR to the multiplex PCR reads. Counted here are 450,000 to 600,000 distinct CDR3 sequences, approximately 13% occurring once; the ten biggest clones make up 10%. Another study also made use of these data, one on T cells in Graves' hyperthyroidism and ophthalmopathy. That work contributes: The TCR CDR3 first-round RT-PCR relied on the HTBI primer set. Ophthalmopathy was distinguished from stable hyperthyroidism by 13 V-J signatures.

The TCR was taken from a man aged 30 to 39 with Graves disease. The rearrangement uses TRBV24-1 and TRBJ1-1; 7 nucleotides line up with TRBD1. Source: peripheral blood mononuclear cells (PBMCs), taken at new diagnosis, from a patient treated with antithyroid drugs. Here the CDR3 DNA reads TGTGCCACTTTGGACAGGACCCTAATGAACACTGAAGCTTTCTTT. Its translation is CATLDRTLMNTEAFF.